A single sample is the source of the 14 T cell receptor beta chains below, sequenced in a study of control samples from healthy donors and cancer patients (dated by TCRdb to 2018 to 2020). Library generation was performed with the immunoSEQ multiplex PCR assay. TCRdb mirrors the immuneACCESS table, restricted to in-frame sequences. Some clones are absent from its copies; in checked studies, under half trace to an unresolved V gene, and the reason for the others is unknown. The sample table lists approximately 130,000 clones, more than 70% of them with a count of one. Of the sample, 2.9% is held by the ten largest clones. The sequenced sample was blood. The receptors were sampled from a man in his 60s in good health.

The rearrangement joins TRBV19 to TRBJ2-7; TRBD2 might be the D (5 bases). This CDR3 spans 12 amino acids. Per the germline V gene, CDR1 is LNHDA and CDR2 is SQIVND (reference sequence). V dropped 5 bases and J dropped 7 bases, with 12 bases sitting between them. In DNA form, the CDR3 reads TGTGCCAGTAGTGTCTACCCGGGGGAGCAGTACTTC. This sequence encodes CASSVYPGEQYF. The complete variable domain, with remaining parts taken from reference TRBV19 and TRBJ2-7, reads DGGITQSPKYLFRKEGQNVTLSCEQNLNHDAMYWYRQDPGQGLRLIYYSQIVNDFQKGDIAEGYSVSREKKESFPLTVTSAQKNPTAFYLCASSVYPGEQYFGPGTRLTVT.

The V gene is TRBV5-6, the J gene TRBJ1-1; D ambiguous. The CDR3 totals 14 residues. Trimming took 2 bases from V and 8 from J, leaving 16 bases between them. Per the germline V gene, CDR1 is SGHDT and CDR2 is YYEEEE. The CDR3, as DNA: TGTGCCAGCAGCTTCCCGGAGGTTTTGGGGGAAGCTTTCTTT. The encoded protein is CASSFPEVLGEAFF. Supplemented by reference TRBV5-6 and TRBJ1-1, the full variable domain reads DAGVTQSPTHLIKTRGQQVTLRCSPKSGHDTVSWYQQALGQGPQFIFQYYEEEERQRGNFPDRFSGHQFPNYSSELNVNALLLGDSALYLCASSFPEVLGEAFFGQGTRLTVV.

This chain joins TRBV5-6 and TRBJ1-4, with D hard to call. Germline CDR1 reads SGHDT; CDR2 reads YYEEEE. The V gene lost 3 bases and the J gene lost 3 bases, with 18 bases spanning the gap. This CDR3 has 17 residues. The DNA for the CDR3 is TGTGCCAGCAGCTGGCGGTCACCGGGAGGGTCTAATGAAAAACTGTTTTTT. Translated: CASSWRSPGGSNEKLFF.

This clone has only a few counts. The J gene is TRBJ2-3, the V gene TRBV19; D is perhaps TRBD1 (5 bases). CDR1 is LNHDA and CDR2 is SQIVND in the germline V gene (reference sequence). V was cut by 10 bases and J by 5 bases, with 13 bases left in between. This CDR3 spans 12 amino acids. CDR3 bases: TGTGCCACAACGGACATTTTAGATACGCAGTATTTT. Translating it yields CATTDILDTQYF.

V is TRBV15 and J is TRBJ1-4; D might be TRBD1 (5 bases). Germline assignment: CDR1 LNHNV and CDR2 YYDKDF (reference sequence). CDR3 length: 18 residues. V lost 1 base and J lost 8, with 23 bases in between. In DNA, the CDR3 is TGTGCCACCAGCAGAGCAGGAAGGGGATCCTCGAAGGGGGAAAAACTGTTTTTT. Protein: CATSRAGRGSSKGEKLFF.

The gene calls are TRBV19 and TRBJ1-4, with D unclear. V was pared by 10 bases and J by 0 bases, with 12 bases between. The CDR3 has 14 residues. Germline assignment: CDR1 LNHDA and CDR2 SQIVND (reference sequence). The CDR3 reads CATAAAATNEKLFF. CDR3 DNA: TGTGCCACCGCGGCGGCGGCAACTAATGAAAAACTGTTTTTT.

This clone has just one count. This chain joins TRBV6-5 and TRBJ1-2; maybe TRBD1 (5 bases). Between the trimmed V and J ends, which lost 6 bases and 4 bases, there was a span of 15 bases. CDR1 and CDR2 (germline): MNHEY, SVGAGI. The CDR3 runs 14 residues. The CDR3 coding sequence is TGTGCCAGCAGGTTAATACAGGCGGGCTATGGCTACACCTTC. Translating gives CASRLIQAGYGYTF.

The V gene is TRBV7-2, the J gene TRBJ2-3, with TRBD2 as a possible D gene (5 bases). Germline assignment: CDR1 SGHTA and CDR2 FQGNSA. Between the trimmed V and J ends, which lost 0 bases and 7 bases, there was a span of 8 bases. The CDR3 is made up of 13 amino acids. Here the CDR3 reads CASSLAERNTQYF. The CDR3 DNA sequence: TGTGCCAGCAGCTTAGCGGAGCGGAATACGCAGTATTTT.

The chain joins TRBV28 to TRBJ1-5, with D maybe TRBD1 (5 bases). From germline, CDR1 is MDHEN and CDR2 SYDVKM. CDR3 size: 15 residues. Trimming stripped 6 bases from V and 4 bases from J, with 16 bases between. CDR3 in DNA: TGTGCCAGCAGACTCCCGGACACTTTTAATCAGCCCCAGCATTTT. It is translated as CASRLPDTFNQPQHF.

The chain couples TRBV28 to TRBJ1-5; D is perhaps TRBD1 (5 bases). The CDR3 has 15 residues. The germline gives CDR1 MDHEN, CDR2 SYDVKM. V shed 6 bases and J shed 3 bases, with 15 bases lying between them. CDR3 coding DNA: TGTGCCAGCAGATATTCCGGGGCGAACAATCAGCCCCAGCATTTT. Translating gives CASRYSGANNQPQHF.

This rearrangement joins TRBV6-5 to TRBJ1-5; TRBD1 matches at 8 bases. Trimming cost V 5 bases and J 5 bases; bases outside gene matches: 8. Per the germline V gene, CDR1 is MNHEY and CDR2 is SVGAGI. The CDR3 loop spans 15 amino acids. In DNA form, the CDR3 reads TGTGCCAGCAGTCGACAGGGGTTGGTTGATCAGCCCCAGCATTTT. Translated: CASSRQGLVDQPQHF.

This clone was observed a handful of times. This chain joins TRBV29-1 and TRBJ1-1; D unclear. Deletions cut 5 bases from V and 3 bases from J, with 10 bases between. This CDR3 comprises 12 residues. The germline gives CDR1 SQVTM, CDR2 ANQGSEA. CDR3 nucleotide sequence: TGCAGCGTTATTCCATTGGACACTGAAGCTTTCTTT. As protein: CSVIPLDTEAFF.

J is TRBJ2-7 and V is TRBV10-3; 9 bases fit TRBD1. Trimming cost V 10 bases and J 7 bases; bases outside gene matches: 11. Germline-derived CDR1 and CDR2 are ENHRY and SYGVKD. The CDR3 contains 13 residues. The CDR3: CATGTGSGREQYF. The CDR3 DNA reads TGTGCCACGGGGACAGGGTCTGGTCGGGAGCAGTACTTC.

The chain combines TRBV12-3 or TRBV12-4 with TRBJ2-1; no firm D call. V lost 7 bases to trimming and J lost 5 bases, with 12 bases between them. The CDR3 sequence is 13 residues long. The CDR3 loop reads CASTRGLDNEQFF. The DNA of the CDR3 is TGTGCCAGCACCCGCGGATTGGACAATGAGCAGTTCTTC.